Shown below are 2 T cell receptor beta chains from a single sample sequenced in a study of shared clonotypes between healthy human individuals. TCRdb's copy holds only in-frame clones and misses some; the assay was immunoSEQ multiplex PCR. This table holds 1,100,000 or so clones, approximately 78% found once. Sample: memory CD4+ T cells from PBMCs. The subset denotes: CD45RA-negative fraction. Source of these receptors: a man in his late teens or twenties in good health. Some clones in this sample may be carry-over from other donors' samples.

This clone turned up a few times. The rearrangement links TRBV28 to TRBJ1-3; D is ambiguous. Trimming stripped 5 bases from V and 0 bases from J, with 8 bases between. Germline lookup yields CDR1 MDHEN and CDR2 SYDVKM. There are 14 residues in the CDR3. CDR3 sequence: CASSPLISGNTIYF. The CDR3 coding sequence is TGTGCCAGCAGTCCCCTAATCTCTGGAAACACCATATATTTT.

The rearrangement joins TRBV29-1 to TRBJ1-2; D gene unclear. The ends were cut back, 8 bases at V and 3 bases at J, with 16 bases in the middle. The CDR3 totals 13 residues. Germline V gives CDR1 SQVTM, CDR2 ANQGSEA. The CDR3, as DNA: TGCAGCCCCGGGCCTTTTTGGGACTATGGCTACACCTTC. Its translation is CSPGPFWDYGYTF.